This T cell receptor (beta chain) stems from a study of T cell responses to AZD1222 COVID-19 vaccine. Turning to the study itself: Investigators merged groups given second doses at roughly 4 or roughly 12 weeks. Study observations and caveats: Vaccination with two AZD1222 doses was followed by a rise in Spike-specific TCR breadth and depth.

V was pared by 2 bases and J by 0 bases, with 11 bases between. The CDR3 length is 16 residues. Germline values: CDR1 SGHAT, CDR2 FQNNGV. In the case of this clone: No antigen is known for it.

The repertoire was sequenced with immunoSEQ multiplex PCR; TCRdb's copy has only in-frame clones and lacks some. Here the sample spans fewer than 150,000 clones, about 88% being singletons. The rearrangement links TRBV11-2 to TRBJ1-3; D might be TRBD1 (5 bases). This sample comprised peripheral blood, obtained on day 0 of AZD1222 vaccination. This TCR derives from an adult in good health. The CDR3 reads CASSLRLGGSGNTIYF. The CDR3 DNA follows: TGTGCCAGCAGCTTACGACTCGGGGGCTCTGGAAACACCATATATTTT.